This T cell receptor (beta chain) emerged from a study of control samples from healthy donors and cancer patients. The CDR3 is 15 amino acids. V lost 1 base, J lost 6 bases, and 14 bases lay in between. Germline V gives CDR1 LGHNA, CDR2 YNFKEQ. TCRdb keeps only in-frame clones here, not all; method: immunoSEQ multiplex PCR. The table shows tens of thousands of clones, with around nine tenths occurring only once. What was sequenced was blood. This sequence originates from a woman aged 55 to 70 in good health. This chain connects TRBV4-2 to TRBJ2-3; D may be TRBD1 (6 bases). As DNA, the CDR3 is TGTGCCAGCAGCCAAGTGGGACAAGCCCTGGATACGCAGTATTTT. Residues: CASSQVGQALDTQYF.